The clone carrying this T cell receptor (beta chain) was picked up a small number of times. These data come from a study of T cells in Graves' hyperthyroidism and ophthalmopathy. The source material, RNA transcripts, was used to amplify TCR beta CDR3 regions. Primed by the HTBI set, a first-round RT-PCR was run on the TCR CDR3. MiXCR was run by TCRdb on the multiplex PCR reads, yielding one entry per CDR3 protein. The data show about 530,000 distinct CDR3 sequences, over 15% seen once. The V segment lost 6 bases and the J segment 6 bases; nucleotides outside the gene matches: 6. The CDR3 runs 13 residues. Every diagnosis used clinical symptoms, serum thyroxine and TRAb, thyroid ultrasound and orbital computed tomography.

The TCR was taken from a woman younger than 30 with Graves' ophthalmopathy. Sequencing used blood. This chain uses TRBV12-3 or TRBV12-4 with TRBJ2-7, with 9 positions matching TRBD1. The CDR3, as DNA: TGTGCCAGCAGCTCCGGGACAGGGACCGAGCAGTACTTC. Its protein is CASSSGTGTEQYF.